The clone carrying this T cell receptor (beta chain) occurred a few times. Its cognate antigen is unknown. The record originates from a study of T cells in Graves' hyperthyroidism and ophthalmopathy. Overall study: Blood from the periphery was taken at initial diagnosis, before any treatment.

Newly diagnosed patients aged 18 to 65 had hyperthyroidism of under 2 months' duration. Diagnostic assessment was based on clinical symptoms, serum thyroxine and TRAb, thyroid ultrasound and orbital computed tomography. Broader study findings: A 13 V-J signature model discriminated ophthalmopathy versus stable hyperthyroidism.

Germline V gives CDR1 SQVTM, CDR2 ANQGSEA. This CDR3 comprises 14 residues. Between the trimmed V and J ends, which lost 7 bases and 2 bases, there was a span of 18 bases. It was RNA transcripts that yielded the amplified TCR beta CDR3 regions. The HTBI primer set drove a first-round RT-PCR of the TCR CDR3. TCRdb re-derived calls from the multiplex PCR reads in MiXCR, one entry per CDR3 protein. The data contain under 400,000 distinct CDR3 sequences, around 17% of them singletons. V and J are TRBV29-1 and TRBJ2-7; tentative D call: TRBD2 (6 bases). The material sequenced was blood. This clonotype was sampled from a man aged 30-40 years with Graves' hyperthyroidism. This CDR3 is CSGLGDSLPYEQYF. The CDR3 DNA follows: TGCAGCGGCCTAGGGGACTCACTCCCCTACGAGCAGTACTTC.